These T cell receptor beta chains were read from a single sample in a study of shared clonotypes between healthy human individuals. Assay used: immunoSEQ multiplex PCR; TCRdb lists only in-frame clones, some missing. The profile shows approximately 440,000 clones, roughly three quarters of them singletons. What was sequenced was PBMCs. These receptors were collected from a woman in her thirties or forties in good health. Some clones in this sample may be carry-over from other donors' samples. CDR3s include the opening cysteine and the closing phenylalanine or tryptophan. A D gene is named only where the DNA matches it firmly. Not every row has a clone size; where given, it reads once, few, many or a size class.

TGCGCCAGCAGCTGGGGCACGACTAGCGGGGGAGGTGATACGCAGTATTTT | CASSWGTTSGGGDTQYF | TRBJ2-3 | . | TRBD2 | TRBV5-1
TGCAGCGTTGTGGGACCCATGAACACCGGGGAGCTGTTTTTT | CSVVGPMNTGELFF | TRBJ2-2 | . | . | TRBV29-1
TGTGCCAGCACCCTAGGGGACACGGATACGCAGTATTTT | CASTLGDTDTQYF | TRBJ2-3 | . | . | TRBV6-4
TGCAGCGTTGACAGGGACAGGGGTGGAAACACCATATATTTT | CSVDRDRGGNTIYF | TRBJ1-3 | . | TRBD1 | TRBV29-1
TGTGCCAGCAGCCGTGGGCGGAATGAGCAGTTCTTC | CASSRGRNEQFF | TRBJ2-1 | . | . | TRBV5-4
TGTGCCAGCAACGGGTTTCATGGCTACACCTTC | CASNGFHGYTF | TRBJ1-2 | . | . | TRBV7-9
TGTGCCAGCAGCTTAGAAGGTACTGGGGCCAACGTCCTGACTTTC | CASSLEGTGANVLTF | TRBJ2-6 | . | . | TRBV7-9
TGTGCCAGCAGCTTGATGGGTAGGGGTGTAGCAGATACGCAGTATTTT | CASSLMGRGVADTQYF | TRBJ2-3 | . | . | TRBV11-2
TGCAGCGTTGGAATCGCCCAAGAGACCCAGTACTTC | CSVGIAQETQYF | TRBJ2-5 | few | . | TRBV29-1
TGTGCCACCAGCAGTCCCGGGAGCGACCTCTACAATGAGCAGTTCTTC | CATSSPGSDLYNEQFF | TRBJ2-1 | . | . | TRBV15
TGCGCCAGCAGCCCCGGGGTAGCGGGAGGATCAGATACGCAGTATTTT | CASSPGVAGGSDTQYF | TRBJ2-3 | . | TRBD2 | TRBV5-1
TGCAGCGTCGGGACAGCTTCCTCCTACGAGCAGTACTTC | CSVGTASSYEQYF | TRBJ2-7 | . | TRBD1 | TRBV29-1
TGTGCCAGCAGCTTAGGGGCAGGGACCTACGAGCAGTACTTC | CASSLGAGTYEQYF | TRBJ2-7 | . | . | TRBV11-2
TGTGCCAGCAGCTTTTGGCGTAGCAATGAGCAGTTCTTC | CASSFWRSNEQFF | TRBJ2-1 | . | . | TRBV7-2
TGTGCCTGGAGTGCGGGATTGAGGGCGGAGCAGTACTTC | CAWSAGLRAEQYF | TRBJ2-7 | . | . | TRBV30
TGTGCCAGCAGCTCGGGACTAGCGGGAGTTTTGTACAATGAGCAGTTCTTC | CASSSGLAGVLYNEQFF | TRBJ2-1 | once | TRBD2 | TRBV7-9
TGTGCCAGCAGTTTCCTCGTGGGCAATCAGCCCCAGCATTTT | CASSFLVGNQPQHF | TRBJ1-5 | few | . | TRBV5-8
TGTGCCAGCAGTGTATCTGGGTGGGCCGGGGAGCTGTTTTTT | CASSVSGWAGELFF | TRBJ2-2 | . | . | TRBV6-6
TGTGCCAGCACTCTGGTGGGACAGGGTGGTTTTTCGTATGGCTACACCTTC | CASTLVGQGGFSYGYTF | TRBJ1-2 | . | TRBD1 | TRBV28
TGTGCCAGCAGTTTCGCAGGGACGTACGAGCAGTACTTC | CASSFAGTYEQYF | TRBJ2-7 | . | . | TRBV28
TGTTGCGGGGTAAGACTAACCAATGAGCAGTTCTTC | CCGVRLTNEQFF | TRBJ2-1 | . | . | TRBV7-9
TGCGCCAGCAGAAGGACTAGCGGGGCCTACGAGCAGTACTTC | CASRRTSGAYEQYF | TRBJ2-7 | few | TRBD2 | TRBV10-2
TGTGCCAGCAGCTTTAGCGAGTACACAGATACGCAGTATTTT | CASSFSEYTDTQYF | TRBJ2-3 | . | . | TRBV7-6
TGTGCCAGCAGCTCACAGCGGGAGAGAATCACCGGGGAGCTGTTTTTT | CASSSQRERITGELFF | TRBJ2-2 | . | TRBD2 | TRBV11-2
TGTGCCAGCAGTGCCAGGGGAAGAACCGGGGAGCTGTTTTTT | CASSARGRTGELFF | TRBJ2-2 | many | . | TRBV2
TGCGCCAGCAGAGACCACAGGGCCAACTATGGCTACACCTTC | CASRDHRANYGYTF | TRBJ1-2 | . | . | TRBV2
TGTGCCAGCAGTTTAAGGGTGGGGACTAGCGGGAGTGAGCAGTTCTTC | CASSLRVGTSGSEQFF | TRBJ2-1 | few | TRBD2 | TRBV27
TGTGCCAGCAGCAAGACAGGGGTGGGCGAAAAACTGTTTTTT | CASSKTGVGEKLFF | TRBJ1-4 | . | TRBD1 | TRBV7-9
TGTGCCAGTAGTACAGGGGGCCACACTGAAGCTTTCTTT | CASSTGGHTEAFF | TRBJ1-1 | few | TRBD1 | TRBV19
TGTGCCAGCAGTCCGAGGAGGGAAAAAACTGAAGCTTTCTTT | CASSPRREKTEAFF | TRBJ1-1 | . | . | TRBV28
TGTGCCAGCAGCTTAGGTAGCGGGGGGTACACAGATACGCAGTATTTT | CASSLGSGGYTDTQYF | TRBJ2-3 | few | TRBD2 | TRBV7-2
TGCAGCGTTGGAGAGGGAGGGGGCCCAAACTATGGCTACACCTTC | CSVGEGGGPNYGYTF | TRBJ1-2 | . | TRBD1 | TRBV29-1
TGTGCCTGGAGTTCTACTAATGAAAAACTGTTTTTT | CAWSSTNEKLFF | TRBJ1-4 | . | . | TRBV30
TGTGCCAGCAGCCAGCCACCGGGGACTAGCGGGAGTTTGGATACGCAGTATTTT | CASSQPPGTSGSLDTQYF | TRBJ2-3 | . | TRBD2 | TRBV7-9
TGTGCCAGCAGCTTAAATAATCGGCTCCACAATGAGCAGTTCTTC | CASSLNNRLHNEQFF | TRBJ2-1 | . | . | TRBV7-2
TGTGCCAGCAGTACACCATACGGGCAGGGAGACACAGATACGCAGTATTTT | CASSTPYGQGDTDTQYF | TRBJ2-3 | many | . | TRBV28
TGTGCCAGCAGCTTGTGGGCAGTGAGCTCCTACGAGCAGTACTTC | CASSLWAVSSYEQYF | TRBJ2-7 | once | . | TRBV7-2
TGCAGCGTTGCACCAACTAGCGGGAGAAACAATGAGCAGTTCTTC | CSVAPTSGRNNEQFF | TRBJ2-1 | . | TRBD2 | TRBV29-1
TGTGCCAGTAGTCCAAGCTCCTACAATGAGCAGTTCTTC | CASSPSSYNEQFF | TRBJ2-1 | few | . | TRBV19
TGTGCCTGGAGTGGCTTAGCGGGAAACACAGATACGCAGTATTTT | CAWSGLAGNTDTQYF | TRBJ2-3 | . | TRBD2 | TRBV30
TGTGCCAGCAGCTTGGCCGGGGGACAGGGAGGGAATGGCTACACCTTC | CASSLAGGQGGNGYTF | TRBJ1-2 | . | TRBD1 | TRBV5-4